This passage covers 2 T cell receptor beta chains from one sample sequenced in a study of cytomegalovirus exposure and HLA in healthy donors (dated by TCRdb to the late 2010s). The library was prepared using the immunoSEQ multiplex PCR assay. For the multiplex PCR, a mixture combining 60 forward primers for TCR Vbeta segments and 13 reverse primers for TCR Jbeta segments was used. TCRdb took over this immuneACCESS table, retaining in-frame rearrangements with V and J assigned. Such tables are incomplete; in checked studies, under half of the missing clones stem from an unresolved V gene, and the remainder is unexplained. This sample lists approximately 100,000 clones; approximately 80% were detected once. 1.5% to 2% of the sample is taken by the ten largest. Sequencing was done on a sample of PBMCs. The source is a man aged 50 or older in good health and CMV-seronegative.

This chain connects TRBV5-1 to TRBJ2-2; 12 bases line up with TRBD2. V shed 6 bases and J 4 bases; nucleotides not matched to a gene: 13. Looked up from germline, CDR1 is SGHRS and CDR2 is YFSETQ. The CDR3 is 18 amino acids. CDR3 in amino acids: CASTVYRLAGVTTGELFF. The CDR3 nucleotides read TGCGCCAGCACCGTTTATCGACTAGCGGGGGTTACCACCGGGGAGCTGTTTTTT.

J is TRBJ1-1 and V is TRBV18, with unresolved D. Between the trimmed V and J ends, which lost 2 bases and 5 bases, there was a span of 9 bases. This CDR3 has 13 amino acids. CDR1 and CDR2 from the germline V gene are KGHSH and LQKENI. The CDR3 nucleotides are TGTGCCAGCTCACCATCTGGGAGGACTGAAGCTTTCTTT. Translating it yields CASSPSGRTEAFF.